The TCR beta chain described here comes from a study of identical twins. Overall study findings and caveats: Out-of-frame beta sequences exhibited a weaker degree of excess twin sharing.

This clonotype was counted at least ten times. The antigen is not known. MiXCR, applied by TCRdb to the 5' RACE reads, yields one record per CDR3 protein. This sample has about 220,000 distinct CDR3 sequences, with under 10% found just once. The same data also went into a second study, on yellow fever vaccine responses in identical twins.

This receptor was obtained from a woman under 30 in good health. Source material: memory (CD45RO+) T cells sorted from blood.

The CDR3 nucleotides read TGTGCCAGCAGCCAAGTGAAGGAAGGTGGTGAGCAGTTCTTC. Its translation: CASSQVKEGGEQFF. This chain connects TRBV3-1 to TRBJ2-1; D unclear. The germline gives CDR1 LGHDT, CDR2 YNNKEL (reference sequence). The V end lost 1 base, the J end lost 9 bases, and 13 bases lay between the germline ends. The CDR3 runs to 14 residues.